These T cell receptor beta chains were read from a single sample in a study of blood T cell repertoires in COVID-19. Repertoires were generated with immunoSEQ multiplex PCR, while TCRdb's copy carries only in-frame clones and drops some. The repertoire consists of some 160,000 clones, with more than 75% occurring once and the leading ten covering roughly 1.9%. Sequencing used peripheral blood. Receptors were obtained from a man aged 45-65 years who had recovered from COVID-19. Each CDR3 is given with its conserved first and last residue. D genes are given only for firm matches. Part of the rows lack a size; the others show once, few, many or a class for expanded clones.

few TRBJ2-2 TRBD1 TRBV28 CASSLQGAVTGELFF TGTGCCAGCAGTTTACAGGGGGCGGTCACCGGGGAGCTGTTTTTT
. TRBJ2-1 . TRBV4-1 CASSQVPGSSYNEQFF TGCGCCAGCAGCCAAGTTCCCGGGAGCTCCTACAATGAGCAGTTCTTC
. TRBJ2-7 . TRBV19 CASALGPDYEQYF TGTGCCAGCGCACTGGGCCCCGACTACGAGCAGTACTTC
. TRBJ2-7 TRBD1 TRBV25-1 CASRDSGSYEQYF TGTGCCAGCCGGGACAGCGGATCCTACGAGCAGTACTTC
. TRBJ2-3 . TRBV7-2 CASSKEGADTQYF TGTGCCAGCAGCAAAGAGGGTGCAGATACGCAGTATTTT
. TRBJ2-5 TRBD2 TRBV5-1 CASSLGGSEETQYF TGCGCCAGCAGCTTGGGCGGGAGTGAAGAGACCCAGTACTTC
. TRBJ2-7 TRBD1 TRBV7-2 CASRSTGFSDEQYF TGTGCCAGCAGGTCGACAGGGTTTAGCGACGAGCAGTACTTC
. TRBJ2-1 TRBD2 TRBV29-1 CSARLAGETNEQFF TGCAGCGCCCGACTAGCGGGAGAGACAAATGAGCAGTTCTTC
. TRBJ2-7 . TRBV2 CASSDPYEQYF TGTGCCAGCAGTGACCCTTACGAGCAGTACTTC
. TRBJ1-2 . TRBV28 CASSPTGIGYTF TGTGCCAGCAGTCCAACAGGGATTGGCTACACCTTC
. TRBJ2-3 TRBD2 TRBV3-1/TRBV3-2 CASSQDWDYTDTQYF TGTGCCAGCAGCCAAGACTGGGACTACACAGATACGCAGTATTTT
. TRBJ2-3 TRBD2 TRBV15 CATSRGAGVGDTQYF TGTGCCACCAGCAGAGGAGCGGGAGTGGGTGATACGCAGTATTTT
. TRBJ2-2 TRBD1 TRBV5-1 CASSFGTVGTGELFF TGCGCCAGCAGTTTCGGGACAGTCGGGACCGGGGAGCTGTTTTTT
once TRBJ2-3 . TRBV19 CASKMGGQGAADTQYF TGTGCCAGTAAAATGGGAGGGCAGGGGGCGGCAGATACGCAGTATTTT
. TRBJ2-7 TRBD2 TRBV7-2 CASSSSGLAGGPGEQYF TGTGCCAGCAGCTCCTCGGGACTAGCGGGGGGGCCGGGAGAGCAGTACTTC
few TRBJ2-2 TRBD1 TRBV30 CAWRGTVYTGELFF TGTGCCTGGAGAGGGACAGTCTACACCGGGGAGCTGTTTTTT
. TRBJ1-1 . TRBV19 CASSSKGVKANTEAFF TGTGCCAGTAGTAGTAAAGGGGTTAAGGCGAACACTGAAGCTTTCTTT
. TRBJ2-5 . TRBV7-2 CASSPAKETQYF TGTGCCAGCAGCCCCGCGAAAGAGACCCAGTACTTC
. TRBJ2-1 . TRBV19 CASSTTGSTGDEQFF TGTGCCAGTAGCACCACAGGATCTACGGGGGATGAGCAGTTCTTC
. TRBJ1-2 . TRBV7-9 CASSSRQPQPLGYTF TGTGCCAGCAGCTCACGACAGCCCCAACCGCTGGGCTACACCTTC
. TRBJ1-5 . TRBV30 CAWSSDPGGQPQHF TGTGCCTGGAGTTCGGACCCTGGCGGGCAGCCCCAGCATTTT
. TRBJ2-1 TRBD2 TRBV4-3 CASSLDGGGNEQFF TGCGCCAGCAGCCTTGATGGGGGGGGGAATGAGCAGTTCTTC
few TRBJ2-5 . TRBV6-2/TRBV6-3 CASSYLDSFQETQYF TGTGCCAGCAGTTACCTGGACAGTTTTCAAGAGACCCAGTACTTC
. TRBJ2-2 TRBD2 TRBV11-2 CASSPRGTGELFF TGTGCCAGCAGCCCGCGGGGGACCGGGGAGCTGTTTTTT
. TRBJ2-2 TRBD2 TRBV7-8 CASSLLSGGGSGELFF TGTGCCAGCAGCTTACTCTCCGGGGGAGGGAGCGGGGAGCTGTTTTTT
. TRBJ1-1 . TRBV28 CASSLWSGFSTEAFF TGTGCCAGCAGTTTATGGTCAGGGTTCTCTACCGAAGCTTTCTTT
. TRBJ2-1 TRBD2 TRBV9 CASSVIAGDSHEQFF TGTGCCAGCAGCGTCATAGCGGGAGATTCCCATGAGCAGTTCTTC
. TRBJ2-7 . TRBV7-7 CASSLDGKYEQYF TGTGCCAGCAGCCTAGACGGGAAGTACGAGCAGTACTTC
. TRBJ2-7 TRBD2 TRBV3-1/TRBV3-2 CASSRSGTSGSGSEQYF TGTGCCAGCAGCCGAAGTGGGACTAGCGGGAGCGGCTCCGAGCAGTACTTC
. TRBJ2-5 . TRBV5-1 CASSFDREKETQYF TGCGCCAGCAGCTTCGACAGAGAGAAAGAGACCCAGTACTTC
. TRBJ1-4 . TRBV11-2 CASSLAGGSSGEKLFF TGTGCCAGCAGCTTAGCGGGGGGGTCGAGTGGTGAAAAACTGTTTTTT
few TRBJ1-4 . TRBV11-3 CASSLMDFEKLFF TGTGCCAGCAGCTTAATGGACTTCGAAAAACTGTTTTTT
. TRBJ1-2 . TRBV4-2 CASSQDPGGSSYGYTF TGTGCCAGCAGCCAGGATCCCGGAGGTAGTAGCTATGGCTACACCTTC
. TRBJ2-5 TRBD2 TRBV7-3 CASSLTSGAGQETQYF TGTGCCAGCAGCTTAACTAGCGGGGCCGGCCAAGAGACCCAGTACTTC
few TRBJ1-2 . TRBV28 CASRQGAGVRGYTF TGTGCCAGCAGGCAAGGGGCAGGGGTAAGGGGCTACACCTTC
. TRBJ1-1 . TRBV6-2/TRBV6-3 CASSYPKRTEAFF TGTGCCAGCAGTTACCCAAAGAGGACTGAAGCTTTCTTT
. TRBJ1-1 TRBD1 TRBV11-2 CASSLVSGQGAEAFF TGTGCCAGCAGCTTAGTTTCCGGACAGGGGGCGGAAGCTTTCTTT
. TRBJ2-2 . TRBV4-1 CASSQDEVNTGELFF TGCGCCAGCAGCCAAGATGAGGTTAACACCGGGGAGCTGTTTTTT
. TRBJ2-1 TRBD2 TRBV6-2/TRBV6-3 CASSYIPGLAGGSYNEQFF TGTGCCAGCAGTTACATTCCGGGACTAGCGGGAGGTTCCTACAATGAGCAGTTCTTC
. TRBJ2-1 . TRBV5-1 CASSLGASVYNEQFF TGCGCCAGCAGCTTGGGGGCTAGCGTCTACAATGAGCAGTTCTTC
. TRBJ2-1 TRBD2 TRBV5-1 CASSLASSGRAYNEQFF TGCGCCAGCAGCTTGGCGTCTAGCGGGAGGGCCTACAATGAGCAGTTCTTC
. TRBJ2-5 TRBD2 TRBV28 CASTLTVAGYQETQYF TGTGCCAGCACCCTCACAGTAGCGGGGTACCAAGAGACCCAGTACTTC
. TRBJ2-7 TRBD1 TRBV5-4 CASSFPGTGGWEQYF TGTGCCAGCAGCTTCCCCGGGACAGGGGGCTGGGAGCAGTACTTC
few TRBJ2-7 . TRBV11-2 CASSPSQGMYEQYF TGTGCCAGCAGCCCCAGCCAGGGTATGTACGAGCAGTACTTC
once TRBJ1-1 . TRBV9 CASSVVGEATEAFF TGTGCCAGCAGCGTAGTCGGGGAAGCCACTGAAGCTTTCTTT
. TRBJ2-7 . TRBV29-1 CSVEGGAGSLDEQYF TGCAGCGTTGAAGGGGGCGCAGGGTCCTTGGACGAGCAGTACTTC
. TRBJ2-5 TRBD2 TRBV12-3/TRBV12-4 CASSLPGGETQYF TGTGCCAGCAGTTTACCCGGGGGGGAGACCCAGTACTTC
. TRBJ2-5 TRBD2 TRBV5-1 CASSRTIAGANQETQYF TGCGCCAGCAGCCGCACTATAGCGGGAGCAAACCAAGAGACCCAGTACTTC